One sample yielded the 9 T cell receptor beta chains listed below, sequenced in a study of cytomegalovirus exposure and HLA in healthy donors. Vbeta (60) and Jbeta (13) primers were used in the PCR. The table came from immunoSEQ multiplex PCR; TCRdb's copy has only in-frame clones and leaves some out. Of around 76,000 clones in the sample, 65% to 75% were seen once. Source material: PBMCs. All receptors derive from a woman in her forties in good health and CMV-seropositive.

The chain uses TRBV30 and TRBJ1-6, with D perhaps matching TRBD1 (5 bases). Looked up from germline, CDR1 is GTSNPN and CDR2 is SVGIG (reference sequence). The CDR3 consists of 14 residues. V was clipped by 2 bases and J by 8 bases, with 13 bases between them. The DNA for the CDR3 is TGTGCCTGGAGTCGGAGGGGTTCTGATTCACCCCTCCACTTT. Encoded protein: CAWSRRGSDSPLHF.

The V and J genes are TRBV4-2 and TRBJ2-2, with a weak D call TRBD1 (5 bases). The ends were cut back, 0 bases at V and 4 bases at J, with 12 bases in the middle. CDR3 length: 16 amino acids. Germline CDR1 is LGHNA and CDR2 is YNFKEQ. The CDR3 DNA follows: TGTGCCAGCAGCCAAGATCAGGGATCGAGCACCGGGGAGCTGTTTTTT. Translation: CASSQDQGSSTGELFF.

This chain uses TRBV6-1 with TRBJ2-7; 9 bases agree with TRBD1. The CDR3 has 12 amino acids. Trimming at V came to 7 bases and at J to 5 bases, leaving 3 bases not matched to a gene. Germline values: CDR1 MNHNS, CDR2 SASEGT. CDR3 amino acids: CASTGDRDEQYF. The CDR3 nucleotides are TGTGCCAGCACCGGGGACAGGGACGAGCAGTACTTC.

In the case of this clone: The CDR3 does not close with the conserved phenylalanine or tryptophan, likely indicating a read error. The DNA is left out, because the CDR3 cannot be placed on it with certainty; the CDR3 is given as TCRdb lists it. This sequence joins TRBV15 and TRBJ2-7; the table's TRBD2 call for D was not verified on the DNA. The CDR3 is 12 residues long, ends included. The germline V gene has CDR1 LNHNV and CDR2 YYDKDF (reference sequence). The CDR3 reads CATSRGRAGFSL.

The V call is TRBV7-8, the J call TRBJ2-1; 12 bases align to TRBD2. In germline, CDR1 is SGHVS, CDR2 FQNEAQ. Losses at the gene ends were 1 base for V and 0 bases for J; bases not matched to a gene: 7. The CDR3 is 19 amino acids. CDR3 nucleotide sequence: TGTGCCAGCAGCTTAGAATCTAGCGGGAGGGCTAACTCCTACAATGAGCAGTTCTTC. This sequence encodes CASSLESSGRANSYNEQFF. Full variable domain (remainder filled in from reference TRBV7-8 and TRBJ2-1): GAGVSQSPRYKVAKRGQDVALRCDPISGHVSLFWYQQALGQGPEFLTYFQNEAQLDKSGLPSDRFFAERPEGSVSTLKIQRTQQEDSAVYLCASSLESSGRANSYNEQFFGPGTRLTVL.

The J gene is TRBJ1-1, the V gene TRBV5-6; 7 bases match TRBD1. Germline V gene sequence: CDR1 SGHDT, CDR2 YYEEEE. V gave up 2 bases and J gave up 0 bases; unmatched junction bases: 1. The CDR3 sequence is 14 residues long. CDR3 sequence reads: CASSFGTVNTEAFF. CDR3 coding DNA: TGTGCCAGCAGCTTCGGGACAGTGAACACTGAAGCTTTCTTT.

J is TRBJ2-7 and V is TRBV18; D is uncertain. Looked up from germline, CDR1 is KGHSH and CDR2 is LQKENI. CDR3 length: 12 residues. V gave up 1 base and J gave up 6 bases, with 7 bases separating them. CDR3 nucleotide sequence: TGTGCCAGCTCACCACGAGGTAGCGAGCAGTACTTC. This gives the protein CASSPRGSEQYF.

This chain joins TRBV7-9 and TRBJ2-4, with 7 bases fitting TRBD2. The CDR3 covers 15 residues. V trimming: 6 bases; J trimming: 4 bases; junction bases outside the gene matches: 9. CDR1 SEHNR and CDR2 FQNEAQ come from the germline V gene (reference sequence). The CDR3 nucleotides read TGTGCCAGCAGAGATTCTAGCGGAACGAAAAACATTCAGTACTTC. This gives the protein CASRDSSGTKNIQYF. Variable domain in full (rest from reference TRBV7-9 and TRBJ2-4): DTGVSQNPRHKITKRGQNVTFRCDPISEHNRLYWYRQTLGQGPEFLTYFQNEAQLEKSRLLSDRFSAERPKGSFSTLEIQRTEQGDSAMYLCASRDSSGTKNIQYFGAGTRLSVL.

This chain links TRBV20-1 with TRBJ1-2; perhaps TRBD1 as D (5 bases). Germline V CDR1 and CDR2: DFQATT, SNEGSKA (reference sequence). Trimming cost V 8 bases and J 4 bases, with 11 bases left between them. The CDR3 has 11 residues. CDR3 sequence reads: CSLDRAYGYTF. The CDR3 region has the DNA TGCAGTTTAGACAGAGCCTATGGCTACACCTTC.